These T cell receptor beta chains were read from a single sample in a study of T-cell reconstitution after alpha-beta-depleted transplantation in children. MiXCR was run by TCRdb on the PCR reads, yielding one entry per CDR3 protein. This table has hundreds of thousands of distinct CDR3 sequences, about an eighth appearing once. This sample comprised PBMCs, obtained before TCRalphabeta/CD19-depleted stem cell transplant. Receptor source: a girl under 10 years old with congenital amegakaryocytic thrombocytopenia, due to receive a stem cell transplant. CDR3s include the opening cysteine and the closing phenylalanine or tryptophan. The D gene is left open where the match is weak. A clone size is listed for some rows: how often the clone was seen (once, few, many), or a class if it is expanded.

abundance	d_gene	v_gene	j_gene	CDR3aa	CDR3nt
NA	NA	TRBV12-3/TRBV12-4	TRBJ2-1	CASSSRLWGRPYNEQFF	TGTGCCAGCAGCTCCCGGCTATGGGGGAGACCGTACAATGAGCAGTTCTTC
NA	NA	TRBV5-1	TRBJ1-1	CASSYRDKMNTEAFF	TGCGCCAGCAGCTACCGGGACAAAATGAACACTGAAGCTTTCTTT
many	TRBD2	TRBV29-1	TRBJ2-1	CSVEHSGLAVYEQFF	TGCAGCGTTGAGCATAGCGGTCTAGCGGTGTATGAGCAGTTCTTC
many	NA	TRBV7-9	TRBJ1-1	CASDHTGDGEAFF	TGTGCCAGCGACCACACCGGGGACGGTGAAGCTTTCTTT
many	NA	TRBV25-1	TRBJ2-2	CASSGIRGTGELFF	TGTGCCAGCAGTGGCATCCGGGGCACCGGGGAGCTGTTTTTT
many	TRBD2	TRBV12-5	TRBJ2-1	CASGLVLPEREGWEQFF	TGTGCTAGTGGTTTGGTACTGCCAGAGCGGGAAGGATGGGAGCAGTTCTTC
few	TRBD1	TRBV4-1	TRBJ1-1	CASSRGQGGTEAFF	TGCGCCAGCAGCCGGGGACAGGGCGGGACTGAAGCTTTCTTT
NA	TRBD1	TRBV7-8	TRBJ2-7	CASSLTGGFGEQYF	TGTGCCAGCAGCTTAACAGGGGGCTTCGGCGAGCAGTACTTC
NA	TRBD2	TRBV28	TRBJ2-3	CASGSVAGRGTDTQYF	TGTGCCAGCGGCTCAGTTGCGGGGAGGGGCACAGATACGCAGTATTTT
many	NA	TRBV5-8	TRBJ1-1	CASTRFRVEAFF	TGTGCCAGCACCAGATTCAGGGTTGAAGCTTTCTTT
NA	NA	TRBV20-1	TRBJ2-7	CSVPAVSSYEQYF	TGCAGTGTACCAGCGGTCAGCTCCTACGAGCAGTACTTC
NA	NA	TRBV18	TRBJ1-1	CASSRSGRTEAFF	TGTGCCAGCTCAAGGTCAGGGCGAACTGAAGCTTTCTTT
NA	NA	TRBV30	TRBJ1-1	CAGGRANTEAFF	TGTGCCGGGGGACGAGCAAACACTGAAGCTTTCTTT
NA	TRBD1	TRBV20-1	TRBJ1-5	CSAEDRDFGQPQHF	TGCAGTGCAGAAGACAGGGATTTTGGTCAGCCCCAGCATTTT
few	NA	TRBV24-1	TRBJ2-3	CATSDLGAAADTQYF	TGTGCCACCAGTGATTTAGGAGCAGCAGCAGATACGCAGTATTTT
many	TRBD1	TRBV29-1	TRBJ1-1	CTGRGGGAILLNTEAFF	TGCACCGGTAGAGGAGGGGGCGCGATTCTTCTGAACACTGAAGCTTTCTTT
few	TRBD2	TRBV12-3/TRBV12-4	TRBJ2-7	CATRGGSVYEQYF	TGTGCCACTCGGGGGGGAAGCGTTTACGAGCAGTACTTC
few	TRBD1	TRBV18	TRBJ2-5	CASSSSGTGRMETQYF	TGTGCCAGCTCATCCTCCGGGACAGGGAGGATGGAGACCCAGTACTTC
many	TRBD2	TRBV9	TRBJ2-1	CASSVAASGGYNEQFF	TGTGCCAGCAGCGTAGCAGCTAGCGGGGGTTACAATGAGCAGTTCTTC
NA	TRBD1	TRBV12-3/TRBV12-4	TRBJ1-2	CASSFLTPGQGEGYTF	TGTGCCAGCAGTTTTTTGACCCCGGGACAGGGTGAAGGCTACACCTTC
many	NA	TRBV29-1	TRBJ2-3	CSASEDPGDTQYF	TGCAGCGCCTCAGAGGATCCCGGAGATACGCAGTATTTT
many	NA	TRBV20-1	TRBJ2-3	CSAKRGTDTQYF	TGCAGTGCTAAAAGGGGGACAGATACGCAGTATTTT
many	NA	TRBV12-3/TRBV12-4	TRBJ1-1	CASSLGPERAFF	TGTGCCAGCAGTTTGGGACCGGAACGGGCTTTCTTT
NA	TRBD2	TRBV20-1	TRBJ2-1	CSARDFGILAGARNNEQFF	TGCAGTGCTAGAGATTTCGGTATCCTAGCGGGAGCGAGGAATAATGAGCAGTTCTTC
many	TRBD2	TRBV20-1	TRBJ2-1	CSAGPSGSTDEQFF	TGCAGTGCGGGCCCTAGCGGGAGTACGGATGAGCAGTTCTTC
NA	TRBD1	TRBV6-5	TRBJ2-1	CASSYARQGGYNEQFF	TGTGCCAGCAGTTACGCCCGACAGGGGGGCTACAATGAGCAGTTCTTC
few	TRBD2	TRBV28	TRBJ2-3	CASTTTRLAVSSTDTQYF	TGTGCCAGCACCACCACCCGCCTAGCGGTTTCTAGCACAGATACGCAGTATTTT
NA	TRBD1	TRBV12-3/TRBV12-4	TRBJ2-1	CASTRRDRAPWEQFF	TGTGCCAGCACTCGACGGGACAGGGCACCATGGGAGCAGTTCTTC
many	TRBD2	TRBV5-6	TRBJ2-7	CASSRLAGPLFSSYEQYF	TGTGCCAGCAGCCGGCTAGCGGGACCTCTCTTTAGCTCCTACGAGCAGTACTTC
few	NA	TRBV20-1	TRBJ2-7	CSAKTTGEQYF	TGCAGTGCCAAGACCACCGGGGAGCAGTACTTC
many	TRBD1	TRBV20-1	TRBJ2-3	CSASPPTYRTGGGADTQYF	TGCAGTGCTAGCCCACCGACGTACCGAACAGGGGGTGGGGCAGATACGCAGTATTTT
many	NA	TRBV20-1	TRBJ2-7	CSAQPDGTSYEQYF	TGCAGTGCTCAGCCCGACGGAACCTCCTACGAGCAGTACTTC
few	NA	TRBV7-9	TRBJ2-7	CASSPRQGRPTYEQYF	TGTGCCAGCAGCCCCCGCCAAGGGAGGCCCACCTACGAGCAGTACTTC
NA	TRBD1	TRBV29-1	TRBJ2-3	CSVLGQGIFASTDTQYF	TGCAGCGTGCTCGGACAGGGAATCTTTGCTAGCACAGATACGCAGTATTTT
NA	NA	TRBV10-3	TRBJ2-5	CAIHSGAEETQYF	TGTGCCATCCACTCGGGGGCGGAGGAGACCCAGTACTTC
NA	TRBD2	TRBV20-1	TRBJ2-1	CCARQTSEPMEGSYNEQFF	TGCTGTGCTAGACAGACTAGCGAACCAATGGAGGGCTCCTACAATGAGCAGTTCTTC
many	NA	TRBV6-5	TRBJ2-3	CASSWRPGADTQYF	TGTGCCAGCAGTTGGAGACCAGGCGCAGATACGCAGTATTTT
few	TRBD2	TRBV7-8	TRBJ2-1	CASSLLPSGYNEQFF	TGTGCCAGCAGCTTATTGCCTAGCGGATACAATGAGCAGTTCTTC
NA	NA	TRBV2	TRBJ2-3	CASRITGDTQYF	TGTGCCAGCAGGATAACTGGAGATACGCAGTATTTT
NA	NA	TRBV5-1	TRBJ2-7	CASTDTTYEQYF	TGCGCCAGCACAGACACCACCTACGAGCAGTACTTC
many	NA	TRBV7-9	TRBJ1-6	CASSAGYQNSPLHF	TGTGCCAGCAGCGCGGGCTACCAAAATTCACCCCTCCACTTT
many	NA	TRBV12-3/TRBV12-4	TRBJ1-3	CARGRESSGNTIYF	TGTGCCAGAGGGAGAGAGAGCTCTGGAAACACCATATATTTT
NA	TRBD1	TRBV2	TRBJ2-7	CASRAVVGQGHYEQYF	TGTGCCAGCAGAGCCGTTGTGGGACAGGGTCATTACGAGCAGTACTTC
many	NA	TRBV12-3/TRBV12-4	TRBJ1-4	CASSLSAPTNEKLFF	TGTGCCAGCAGTTTATCGGCTCCAACTAATGAAAAACTGTTTTTT
many	NA	TRBV28	TRBJ2-7	CASRGYEQYF	TGTGCCAGCAGGGGCTACGAGCAGTACTTC
NA	TRBD2	TRBV7-9	TRBJ2-5	CASSWGLAGEGETQYF	TGTGCCAGCAGCTGGGGTCTAGCGGGAGAGGGAGAGACCCAGTACTTC
few	TRBD2	TRBV15	TRBJ2-1	CATSRDGSTSGIYNEQFF	TGTGCCACCAGCAGAGATGGTTCGACTAGCGGTATTTACAATGAGCAGTTCTTC
many	TRBD2	TRBV10-2	TRBJ2-3	CATATSGSRDTQYF	TGCGCCACCGCCACTAGCGGGAGTAGGGATACGCAGTATTTT